The count of the clone carrying this T cell receptor (beta chain) is one. Its cognate antigen is unknown. Sequencing used cDNA as its template, made by extracting RNA and reverse transcribing it. Profiled with immunoSEQ multiplex PCR; TCRdb holds only in-frame clones, not every one. The sample records some 180,000 clones, roughly 60% being singletons. Germline V CDR1 and CDR2: SGHNT, YENEEA. Between the trimmed V and J ends, which lost 0 bases and 7 bases, there was a span of 10 bases. This CDR3 has 15 residues. The entry originates in a study of CD8+ T cells in alopecia areata. For the study at large: Treated patients swallowed 5 to 10 mg of oral tofacitinib twice daily. A 6-month period off drug followed tofacitinib, which lasted 6 to 18 months.

Findings and limits, study-wide: Clonality exceeded that of normal scalp in lesional scalp, most notably in alopecia totalis/universalis.

This TCR was sampled from a human donor with alopecia areata. The chain couples TRBV11-3 to TRBJ1-6; D unresolved. The sample in question was CD4+ T cells sorted from blood, obtained at week 0. CDR3 residues: CASSLDLTGNSPLHF. The CDR3 nucleotides read TGTGCCAGCAGCTTAGATCTAACGGGGAATTCACCCCTCCACTTT.